Listed here are 7 T cell receptor beta chains from one sample, sequenced in a study of STAT5B mutations in CD4+ large granular lymphocyte leukemia. This table comes from immunoSEQ multiplex PCR, and its TCRdb copy is limited to in-frame clones, with some not included. The table has approximately 31,000 clones, about 74% seen once. The specimen sequenced was CD4+ T cells from blood buffy coats. The receptor source for this set is a human donor in good health.

This chain uses TRBV27 with TRBJ2-7; D remains unclear. Germline CDR1 reads MNHEY; CDR2 reads SMNVEV (reference sequence). The germline V and J ends were trimmed by 10 bases and 1 base, with 14 bases remaining between them. This CDR3 has 13 amino acids. The CDR3 region is CATPPLGSYEQYV. The CDR3 DNA reads as TGTGCCACCCCGCCCCTCGGTTCCTACGAGCAGTACGTC.

This chain links TRBV7-9 with TRBJ1-1, with D possibly TRBD1 on 5 matching bases. Germline V gene sequence: CDR1 SEHNR, CDR2 FQNEAQ (reference sequence). Trimming left V 5 bases short and J 4 bases short, with 14 bases between. The CDR3 loop spans 14 amino acids. DNA of the CDR3: TGTGCCAGCAGCCCATTGGGGGGGGGCACTGAAGCTTTCTTT. It is translated as CASSPLGGGTEAFF.

The chain couples TRBV9 to TRBJ2-5, with D possibly called TRBD1 or TRBD2 (5 bases each). Trimming stripped 3 bases from V and 7 bases from J, with 19 bases between. The CDR3 covers 15 residues. Germline lookup yields CDR1 SGDLS and CDR2 YYNGEE. CDR3 DNA: TGTGCCAGCAGCGGCCGGGACCTGTGGGGTGGGACCCAGTACTTC. It specifies CASSGRDLWGGTQYF. Looking up the rest from reference TRBV9 and TRBJ2-5 gives the full variable domain: DSGVTQTPKHLITATGQRVTLRCSPRSGDLSVYWYQQSLDQGLQFLIQYYNGEERAKGNILERFSAQQFPDLHSELNLSSLELGDSALYFCASSGRDLWGGTQYFGPGTRLLVL.

Points on this clone: Other DNA sequences in the same sample also yield this CDR3. V and J are TRBV5-4 and TRBJ2-6, with no clear D. The CDR3 contains 16 residues. Germline V lookup: CDR1 SGHNT, CDR2 YYREEE (reference sequence). V gave up 0 bases and J gave up 0 bases, with 7 bases separating them. The CDR3 DNA reads TGTGCCAGCAGCTTGGGCAGTAACTCTGGGGCCAACGTCCTGACTTTC. It translates to CASSLGSNSGANVLTF. Full variable domain (remainder filled in from reference TRBV5-4 and TRBJ2-6): ETGVTQSPTHLIKTRGQQVTLRCSSQSGHNTVSWYQQALGQGPQFIFQYYREEENGRGNFPPRFSGLQFPNYSSELNVNALELDDSALYLCASSLGSNSGANVLTFGAGSRLTVL.

This clone was seen more than once but under ten times. This chain connects TRBV7-3 to TRBJ2-5; TRBD1 matches 7 bases. The trim removed 5 bases at V and 5 bases at J, leaving 5 bases unmatched. The CDR3 extends over 13 amino acids. In germline, CDR1 is SGHTA, CDR2 FQGTGA. The CDR3 spells CASSITRGETQYF. CDR3 DNA sequence: TGTGCCAGCAGCATTACCAGGGGGGAGACCCAGTACTTC.

The chain links TRBV9 to TRBJ2-2, with a possible D match to TRBD1 (6 bases). CDR3 length: 15 residues. CDR1 SGDLS and CDR2 YYNGEE come from the germline V gene. Trimming stripped 1 base from V and 4 bases from J, with 11 bases between. CDR3 nucleotides: TGTGCCAGCAGCGTAAACAGGGCGGGCACCGGGGAGCTGTTTTTT. The encoded protein is CASSVNRAGTGELFF.

This clone is a singleton in its sample. The rearrangement uses TRBV5-1 and TRBJ1-1, with 7 bases that match TRBD1. In germline, CDR1 is SGHRS, CDR2 YFSETQ. CDR3 length equals 14 residues. With V trimmed by 4 bases and J by 1 base, 4 bases remained unmatched. The chain's CDR3 is CASSPRTGNTEAFF. CDR3 nucleotide sequence: TGCGCCAGCAGCCCTAGGACAGGGAACACTGAAGCTTTCTTT.